This TCR beta chain was recorded in a study of T cell responses to AZD1222 COVID-19 vaccine. Study-wide points: Only a handful of AZD1222 recipients, several in all, had baseline seropositivity. Recipients of two AZD1222 doses showed rising Spike-specific TCR breadth and depth. Repertoire sampling was restricted to post-peak T cell response timepoints.

The V end was cut by 0 bases, the J end by 0 bases, with 7 bases between. The germline V gene encodes CDR1 SGHRS and CDR2 YFSETQ. The CDR3 is 16 residues long. On this clone: Its specificity is unknown.

Measured with immunoSEQ multiplex PCR; TCRdb has only the in-frame clones, and not every one. The sample lists roughly 120,000 clones, roughly nine tenths seen once, with 2.8% in the top ten. The source of this sequence is an adult in good health. Source: peripheral blood, taken on day 0 of AZD1222 vaccination. The V call is TRBV5-1, the J call TRBJ2-6; D remains ambiguous. CDR3 DNA: TGCGCCAGCAGCTTGGAACCCTCCTCTGGGGCCAACGTCCTGACTTTC. Translated, it gives CASSLEPSSGANVLTF.